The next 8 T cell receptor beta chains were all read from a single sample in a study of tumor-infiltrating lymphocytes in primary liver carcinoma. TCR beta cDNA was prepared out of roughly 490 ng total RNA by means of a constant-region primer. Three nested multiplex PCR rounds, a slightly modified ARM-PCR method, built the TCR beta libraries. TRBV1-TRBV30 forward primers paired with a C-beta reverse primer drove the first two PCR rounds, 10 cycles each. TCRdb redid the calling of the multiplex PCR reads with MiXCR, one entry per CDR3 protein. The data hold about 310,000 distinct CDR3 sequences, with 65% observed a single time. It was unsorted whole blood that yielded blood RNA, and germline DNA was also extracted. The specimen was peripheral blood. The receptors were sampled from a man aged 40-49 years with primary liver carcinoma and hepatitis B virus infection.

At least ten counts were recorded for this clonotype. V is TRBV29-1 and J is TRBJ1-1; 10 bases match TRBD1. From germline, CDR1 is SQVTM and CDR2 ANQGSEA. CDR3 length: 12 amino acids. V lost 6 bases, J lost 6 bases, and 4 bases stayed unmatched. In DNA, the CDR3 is TGCAGCGTAGGGACAGGGGTGGCTGAAGCTTTCTTT. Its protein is CSVGTGVAEAFF.

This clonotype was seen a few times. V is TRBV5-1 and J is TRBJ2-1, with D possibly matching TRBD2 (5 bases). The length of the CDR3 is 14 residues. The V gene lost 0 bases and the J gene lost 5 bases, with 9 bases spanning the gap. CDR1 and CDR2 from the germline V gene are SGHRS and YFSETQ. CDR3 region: CASSLVEEDNEQFF. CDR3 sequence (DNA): TGCGCCAGCAGCTTGGTGGAGGAGGACAATGAGCAGTTCTTC.

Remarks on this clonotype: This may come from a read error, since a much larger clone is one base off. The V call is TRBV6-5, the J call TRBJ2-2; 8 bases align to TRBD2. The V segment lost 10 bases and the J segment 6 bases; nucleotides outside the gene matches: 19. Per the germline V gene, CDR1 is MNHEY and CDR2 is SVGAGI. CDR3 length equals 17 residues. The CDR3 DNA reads TGTGCCATCAGGTCCCGGAAGAGCGGGAGCGGGTCCGGGGAGCTGTTTTTT. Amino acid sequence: CAIRSRKSGSGSGELFF.

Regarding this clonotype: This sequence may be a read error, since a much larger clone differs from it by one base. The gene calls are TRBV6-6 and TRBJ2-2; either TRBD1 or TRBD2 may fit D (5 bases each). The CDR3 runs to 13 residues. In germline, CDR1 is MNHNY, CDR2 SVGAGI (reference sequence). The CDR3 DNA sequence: TGTGCCAGCAGTCCCGAGGGGACCGGGGAGCTGCTTTTT. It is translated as CASSPEGTGELLF.

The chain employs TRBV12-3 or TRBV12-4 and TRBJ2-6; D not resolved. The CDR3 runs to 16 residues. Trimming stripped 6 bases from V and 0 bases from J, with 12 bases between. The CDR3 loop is CASSTGLYSGANVLTF. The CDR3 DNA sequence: TGTGCCAGCAGCACGGGCCTTTACTCTGGGGCCAACGTCCTGACTTTC.

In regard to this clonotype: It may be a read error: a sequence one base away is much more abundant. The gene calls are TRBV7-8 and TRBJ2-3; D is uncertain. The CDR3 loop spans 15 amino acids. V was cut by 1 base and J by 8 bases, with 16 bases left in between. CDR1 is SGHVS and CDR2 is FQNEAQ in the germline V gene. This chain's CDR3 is CASSLGFGVLSTQYF. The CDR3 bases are TGTGCCAGCAGCTTAGGTTTTGGGGTGTTGAGTACGCAGTATTTT.

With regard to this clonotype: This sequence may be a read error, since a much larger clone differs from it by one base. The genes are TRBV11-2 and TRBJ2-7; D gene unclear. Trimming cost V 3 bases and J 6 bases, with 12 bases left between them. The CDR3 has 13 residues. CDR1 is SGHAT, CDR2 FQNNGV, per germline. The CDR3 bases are TGTGCCAGCAGCTTCGGAGAGGCTAGCGAGCAGTACTTC. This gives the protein CASSFGEASEQYF.

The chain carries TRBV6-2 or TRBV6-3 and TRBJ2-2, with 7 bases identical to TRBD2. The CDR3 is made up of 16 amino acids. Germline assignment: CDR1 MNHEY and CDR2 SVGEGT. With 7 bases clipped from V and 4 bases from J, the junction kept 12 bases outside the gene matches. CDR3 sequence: CASTHGLAVLTGELFF. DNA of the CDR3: TGTGCCAGCACCCACGGTCTAGCGGTCCTCACCGGGGAGCTGTTTTTT.